This T cell receptor (beta chain) was retrieved from a study of shared clonotypes between healthy human individuals. Study summary: CD4 naive and CD4 memory each took three plates per donor, while CD8 naive took two and CD8 memory one. General study points: A reduction in generation probabilities was seen for non-shared clonotypes relative to those shared by all four donors.

In the original processing: Filtering differed because ImmunoSEQ produced junction-only sequences that carried no quality scores. The method was immunoSEQ multiplex PCR; TCRdb's version includes in-frame clones alone and lacks a portion of them. The DNA was the basis for D and trimming; V, J and clone size are from that table. The repertoire holds about 660,000 clones, about 74% seen once, with about 1.8% in the top ten. Into CD45RA+ naive and CD45RA-negative memory subsets, the CD4+ cells were split. The CDR3 has 14 residues. V was cut by 0 bases and J by 5 bases, with 10 bases left in between. Germline CDR1 and CDR2: SNHLY and FYNNEI. Turning to this clone: Its antigen is not identified. Different DNA sequences within this sample yield the same CDR3.

What was sequenced was memory CD4+ T cells sorted from blood. Regarding subset: CD45RA-negative fraction. The TCR comes from a woman aged 25 to 39 in good health. This chain links TRBV2 with TRBJ2-5; possible D gene TRBD2, 5 bases. Written as DNA, the CDR3 is TGTGCCAGCAGTGAAGCGCGGGCTGGGGAGACCCAGTACTTC. Translation gives CASSEARAGETQYF.